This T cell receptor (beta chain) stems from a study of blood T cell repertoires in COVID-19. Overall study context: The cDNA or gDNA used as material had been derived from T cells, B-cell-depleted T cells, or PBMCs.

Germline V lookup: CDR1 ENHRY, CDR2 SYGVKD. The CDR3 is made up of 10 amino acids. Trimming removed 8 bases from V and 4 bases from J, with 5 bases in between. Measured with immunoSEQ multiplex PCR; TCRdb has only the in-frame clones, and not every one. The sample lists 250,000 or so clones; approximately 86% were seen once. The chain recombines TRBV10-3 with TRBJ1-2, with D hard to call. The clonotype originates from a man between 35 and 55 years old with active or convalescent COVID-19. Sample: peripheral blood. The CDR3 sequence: CAIRGYGYTF. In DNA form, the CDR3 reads TGTGCCATCCGGGGCTATGGCTACACCTTC.